The 27 T cell receptor beta chains below all came from one sample that was sequenced in a study of T cell repertoires in cytomegalovirus infection. One entry per CDR3 protein results from TCRdb running MiXCR on the reads. Here the sample spans about 180,000 distinct CDR3 sequences, approximately 15% being singletons. Sequencing was done on a sample of PBMCs. Receptors originate from a human donor in good health (CMV status not recorded). Some clones in this sample may be carry-over from other donors' samples.

This clonotype came up a few times. This chain connects TRBV28 to TRBJ1-1, with D possibly being TRBD1 (6 bases). The V gene lost 3 bases and the J gene lost 0 bases, with 14 bases spanning the gap. This CDR3 is built from 16 residues. Germline V gene data show CDR1 as MDHEN and CDR2 as SYDVKM. As DNA, the CDR3 is TGTGCCAGCAGTTTGGACAGAACAACAATGAACACTGAAGCTTTCTTT. This codes for CASSLDRTTMNTEAFF.

This clonotype was detected a few times. The genes are TRBV9 and TRBJ2-1, with 8 positions matching TRBD1. With 0 bases clipped from V and 7 bases from J, the junction kept 9 bases outside the gene matches. This CDR3 spans 16 amino acids. Looked up from germline, CDR1 is SGDLS and CDR2 is YYNGEE. The CDR3 region is CASSVGQGTGLNEQFF. The CDR3, as DNA: TGTGCCAGCAGCGTAGGTCAGGGGACAGGATTAAATGAGCAGTTCTTC.

The V call is TRBV6-2 or TRBV6-3, the J call TRBJ2-7, with D possibly being TRBD1 or TRBD2 (5 bases each). This CDR3 has 15 residues. CDR1 is MNHEY, CDR2 SVGEGT, per germline. V lost 4 bases to trimming and J lost 3 bases, with 16 bases between them. CDR3 protein: CASSFLSGQNYEQYF. The CDR3 nucleotides are TGTGCCAGCAGTTTCCTAAGCGGACAAAACTACGAGCAGTACTTC.

The chain is built from TRBV4-1 and TRBJ2-1; D uncertain. This CDR3 spans 18 amino acids. CDR1 is MGHRA and CDR2 is YSYEKL in the germline V gene. The V end was cut by 0 bases, the J end by 0 bases, with 15 bases between. DNA for the CDR3: TGCGCCAGCAGCCAAGAAGGCATGACGGCAAGCTCCTACAATGAGCAGTTCTTC. Amino acid sequence: CASSQEGMTASSYNEQFF.

The chain recombines TRBV29-1 with TRBJ2-1; 9 positions match TRBD2. There are 16 residues in the CDR3. V lost 5 bases to trimming and J lost 10 bases; unmatched junction nucleotides: 18. Germline CDR1 and CDR2: SQVTM and ANQGSEA. This CDR3 reads CSVIGLASAWSKEQFF. The CDR3 DNA reads TGCAGCGTTATAGGACTAGCGTCCGCCTGGTCGAAGGAGCAGTTCTTC.

This clonotype was counted only a few times. This chain connects TRBV7-9 to TRBJ1-6; a weak D match, TRBD1 (6 bases). Trimming pared 11 bases from V and 7 bases from J, leaving 15 bases between. CDR1 is SEHNR and CDR2 is FQNEAQ in the germline V gene (reference sequence). The CDR3 consists of 13 residues. CDR3 residues: CAVGQRENSPLHF. The CDR3 nucleotides read TGTGCCGTCGGACAGAGAGAAAATTCACCCCTCCACTTT.

The rearrangement uses TRBV7-2 and TRBJ2-7; D might be TRBD1 or TRBD2, each matching 5 bases. Germline-derived CDR1 and CDR2 are SGHTA and FQGNSA. Trimming shortened V by 4 bases and J by 0 bases, and 7 bases separated the two germline ends. This CDR3 is 13 amino acids long. The CDR3: CASSYGGSYEQYF. Written as DNA, the CDR3 is TGTGCCAGCAGCTATGGGGGCTCCTACGAGCAGTACTTC.

This clonotype has ten or more counts. CDR3 coding DNA: TGTGCCAGCACCGGTCCCGCGGGCCCGGCCACCGGGGAGCTGTTTTTT. Translated: CASTGPAGPATGELFF. This chain uses TRBV7-2 with TRBJ2-2; D is perhaps TRBD2 (5 bases). This CDR3 comprises 16 residues. Germline CDR1 reads SGHTA; CDR2 reads FQGNSA. Between the trimmed V and J ends, which lost 7 bases and 4 bases, there was a span of 19 bases.

This chain links TRBV29-1 with TRBJ1-1, with D perhaps matching TRBD1 (5 bases). Germline CDR1 and CDR2: SQVTM and ANQGSEA. Trimming shortened V by 4 bases and J by 0 bases, and 12 bases separated the two germline ends. The CDR3 runs to 14 residues. Here the CDR3 DNA reads TGCAGCGTTGTTGGGGGGGGAATGAACACTGAAGCTTTCTTT. Protein product: CSVVGGGMNTEAFF. The variable domain in full, completed from reference TRBV29-1 and TRBJ1-1, reads SAVISQKPSRDICQRGTSLTIQCQVDSQVTMMFWYRQQPGQSLTLIATANQGSEATYESGFVIDKFPISRPNLTFSTLTVSNMSPEDSSIYLCSVVGGGMNTEAFFGQGTRLTVV.

This clonotype has a count of ten or more. The rearrangement joins TRBV7-9 to TRBJ1-1; D remains ambiguous. In germline, CDR1 is SEHNR, CDR2 FQNEAQ (reference sequence). V lost 1 base to trimming and J lost 10 bases, with 10 bases between them. This CDR3 is built from 12 residues. This CDR3 reads CASSLEWDSAFF. CDR3 DNA: TGTGCCAGCAGCTTAGAATGGGATTCAGCTTTCTTT. Complete variable domain (other parts from reference TRBV7-9 and TRBJ1-1): DTGVSQNPRHKITKRGQNVTFRCDPISEHNRLYWYRQTLGQGPEFLTYFQNEAQLEKSRLLSDRFSAERPKGSFSTLEIQRTEQGDSAMYLCASSLEWDSAFFGQGTRLTVV.

This clonotype appeared many times. The chain links TRBV7-9 to TRBJ1-1; no clear D. CDR1 is SEHNR, CDR2 FQNEAQ, per germline (reference sequence). V was trimmed by 5 bases and J by 8 bases, leaving 9 bases between them. The CDR3 sequence is 11 residues long. CDR3 nucleotide sequence: TGTGCCAGCAGCCCGAAACGGGAAGCTTTCTTT. Amino acid sequence: CASSPKREAFF.

The rearrangement uses TRBV20-1 and TRBJ1-1, with 8 bases lining up with TRBD1. Trimming at V came to 7 bases and at J to 4 bases, leaving 11 bases not matched to a gene. Looked up from germline, CDR1 is DFQATT and CDR2 is SNEGSKA (reference sequence). The CDR3 covers 14 residues. CDR3 coding DNA: TGCAGTGGGGTTCTATCGGACAGGGTCACTGAAGCTTTCTTT. Its protein product is CSGVLSDRVTEAFF.

This clonotype was counted ten times or more. This chain joins TRBV12-3 or TRBV12-4 and TRBJ2-7; TRBD2 matches at 7 bases. V shed 5 bases and J 1 base; nucleotides not matched to a gene: 8. The CDR3 is 15 amino acids. The CDR3 bases are TGTGCCAGCAGTCCCCAAGCGGGACTATCCTACGAGCAGTACTTC. Amino acids: CASSPQAGLSYEQYF.

This chain links TRBV20-1 with TRBJ2-7, with TRBD2 matching over 7 bases. J lost 6 bases, V lost 2 bases, and 16 bases had no gene match. Germline V gene lookup returns CDR1 DFQATT and CDR2 SNEGSKA (reference sequence). This CDR3 spans 16 amino acids. CDR3 residues: CSARPIPSGEVGEQYF. The CDR3 DNA reads TGCAGTGCTAGACCGATCCCTAGCGGTGAGGTTGGCGAGCAGTACTTC.

The sample holds many counts of this clonotype. The chain is built from TRBV28 and TRBJ2-4; perhaps D is TRBD1 or TRBD2 (6 bases each). Germline CDR1 is MDHEN and CDR2 is SYDVKM. CDR3 length equals 16 residues. V gave up 2 bases and J gave up 0 bases, with 11 bases separating them. The CDR3 nucleotides read TGTGCCAGCAGTTTAGGAGGGGGTCTAGCCAAAAACATTCAGTACTTC. Amino acid sequence: CASSLGGGLAKNIQYF.

A few counts support this clonotype. V usage is TRBV5-1 and J usage is TRBJ2-7, with D possibly being TRBD1 (5 bases). Germline V gene lookup returns CDR1 SGHRS and CDR2 YFSETQ. The length of the CDR3 is 13 residues. The V and J ends lost 4 bases and 3 bases respectively, with 11 bases between them. CDR3 nucleotide sequence: TGCGCCAGCAGCCCTCCGGACAACTACGAGCAGTACTTC. Translated, it gives CASSPPDNYEQYF.

This clonotype was counted between two and nine times. The J gene is TRBJ1-2, the V gene TRBV7-9; 8 nucleotides agree with TRBD1. CDR1 is SEHNR, CDR2 FQNEAQ, per germline (reference sequence). Trimming at V came to 4 bases and at J to 5 bases, leaving 9 bases not matched to a gene. The CDR3 length is 15 residues. The CDR3 reads CASSYIQGGRYGYTF. The CDR3 DNA reads as TGTGCCAGCAGCTATATACAGGGGGGAAGGTATGGCTACACCTTC.

This clonotype has only a few counts. This chain connects TRBV4-1 to TRBJ2-1; 9 bases fit TRBD2. CDR3 length equals 16 residues. After removal of 0 bases from V and 4 bases from J, the junction contained 4 bases not matched to a gene. Germline V CDR1 and CDR2: MGHRA, YSYEKL. The CDR3 spells CASSQEVAGVYNEQFF. The CDR3 DNA is TGCGCCAGCAGCCAAGAGGTAGCGGGGGTTTACAATGAGCAGTTCTTC.

The genes are TRBV7-3 and TRBJ2-7; 9 nucleotides match TRBD1. Looked up from germline, CDR1 is SGHTA and CDR2 is FQGTGA. The CDR3 is 16 residues long. After removal of 6 bases from V and 3 bases from J, the junction contained 12 bases not matched to a gene. CDR3: CASSPTGTGLGYEQYF. DNA of the CDR3: TGTGCCAGCAGTCCAACCGGGACAGGGCTGGGCTACGAGCAGTACTTC.

This clonotype was found many times. The gene calls are TRBV28 and TRBJ1-2; D is unresolved. This CDR3 region has 14 residues. Per the germline V gene, CDR1 is MDHEN and CDR2 is SYDVKM. The germline V and J ends were trimmed by 2 bases and 1 base, with 8 bases remaining between them. This chain's CDR3 is CASSLIGYNYGYTF. Here the CDR3 DNA reads TGTGCCAGCAGTTTAATCGGGTATAACTATGGCTACACCTTC.

The chain employs TRBV19 and TRBJ1-6; 7 bases are a match to TRBD1. This CDR3 is built from 16 residues. With 1 base clipped from V and 6 bases from J, the junction kept 6 bases outside the gene matches. Germline V lookup: CDR1 LNHDA, CDR2 SQIVND (reference sequence). The CDR3 bases are TGTGCCAGTAGTATAGGGGGACAGAAGAGTAATTCACCCCTCCACTTT. Translation gives CASSIGGQKSNSPLHF.

This clonotype was seen only a few times. CDR3 coding DNA: TGCAGCGTTGAAGCAGGGGGCGAGACTGAAGCTTTCTTT. The encoded protein is CSVEAGGETEAFF. The chain uses TRBV29-1 and TRBJ1-1; 8 bases align to TRBD1. Germline V gene data show CDR1 as SQVTM and CDR2 as ANQGSEA. The CDR3 has 13 residues. The junction had 3 bases not matched to a gene; V was cut back by 1 base and J by 5 bases.

This clonotype was seen more than once but under ten times. The rearrangement links TRBV14 to TRBJ2-3; D is perhaps TRBD2 (5 bases). Germline CDR1 is SGHDN and CDR2 is FVKESK. The V end was cut by 5 bases, the J end by 0 bases, with 12 bases between. There are 15 residues in the CDR3. The CDR3 DNA reads as TGTGCCAGCAGCTCAGAGCCGGGGAGCACAGATACGCAGTATTTT. Its protein product is CASSSEPGSTDTQYF.

In its sample, this clonotype was seen many times. This chain uses TRBV7-9 with TRBJ1-3, with unresolved D. CDR1 is SEHNR, CDR2 FQNEAQ, per germline (reference sequence). The CDR3 is 17 amino acids. The V end lost 5 bases, the J end lost 4 bases, and 21 bases lay between the germline ends. CDR3 residues: CASSGKLRWDPGNTIYF. The CDR3 DNA is TGTGCCAGCAGCGGAAAATTGAGATGGGATCCCGGAAACACCATATATTTT.

This clonotype came up many times. The rearrangement uses TRBV12-3 or TRBV12-4 and TRBJ1-5; D gene ambiguous. V was clipped by 5 bases and J by 2 bases, with 13 bases between them. The CDR3 covers 15 residues. CDR3 in DNA: TGTGCCAGCAGTCCCGAGTGGGAAGGCAATCAGCCCCAGCATTTT. Amino acids: CASSPEWEGNQPQHF.

Turning to this clonotype: It may be a read error: a sequence one base away is much more abundant. Because it lacks the conserved phenylalanine or tryptophan at the end, this CDR3 is likely a read error. The chain combines TRBV5-6 with TRBJ2-2; the D is unclear. The germline V gene encodes CDR1 SGHDT and CDR2 YYEEEE. CDR3 length: 16 residues. V lost 4 bases and J lost 6, with 19 bases in between. CDR3 in amino acids: CASSRADRPSSGELFL. In DNA form, the CDR3 reads TGTGCCAGCAGCAGGGCGGACCGTCCAAGTTCCGGGGAGCTGTTTTTA.

This clonotype was detected many times. This rearrangement joins TRBV6-1 to TRBJ1-4; TRBD1 matches at 11 bases. This CDR3 is 16 amino acids long. Germline loops: CDR1 MNHNS, CDR2 SASEGT. The J segment lost 6 bases and the V segment lost 5 bases, leaving 8 bases of the junction unmatched. The CDR3 protein is CASSYAGTGGYEKLFF. DNA for the CDR3: TGTGCCAGCAGTTATGCCGGGACAGGGGGATATGAAAAACTGTTTTTT.